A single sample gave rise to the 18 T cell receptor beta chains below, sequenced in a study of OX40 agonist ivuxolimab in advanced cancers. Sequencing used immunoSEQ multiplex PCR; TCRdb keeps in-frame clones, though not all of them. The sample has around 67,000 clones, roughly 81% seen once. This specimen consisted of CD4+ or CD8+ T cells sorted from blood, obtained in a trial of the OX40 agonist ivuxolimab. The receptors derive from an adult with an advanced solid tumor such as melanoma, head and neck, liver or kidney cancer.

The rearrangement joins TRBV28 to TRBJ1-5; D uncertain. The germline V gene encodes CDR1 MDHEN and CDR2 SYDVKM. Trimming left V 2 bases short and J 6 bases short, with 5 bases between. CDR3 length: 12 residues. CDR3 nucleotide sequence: TGTGCCAGCAGTTTAAAAGCTCAGCCCCAGCATTTT. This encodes CASSLKAQPQHF.

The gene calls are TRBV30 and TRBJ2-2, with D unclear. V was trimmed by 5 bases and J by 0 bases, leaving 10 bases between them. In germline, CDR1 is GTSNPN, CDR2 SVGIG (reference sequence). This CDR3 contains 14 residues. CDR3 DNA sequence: TGTGCCTGGGGTGCACCCCCGAACACCGGGGAGCTGTTTTTT. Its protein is CAWGAPPNTGELFF.

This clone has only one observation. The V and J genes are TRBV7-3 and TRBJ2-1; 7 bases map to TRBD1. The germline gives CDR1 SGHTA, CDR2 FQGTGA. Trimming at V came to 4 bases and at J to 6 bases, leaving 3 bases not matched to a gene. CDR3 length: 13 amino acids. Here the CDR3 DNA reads TGTGCCAGCAGCTACGACAGGGCCAATGAGCAGTTCTTC. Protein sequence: CASSYDRANEQFF. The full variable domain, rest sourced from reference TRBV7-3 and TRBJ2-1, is GAGVSQTPSNKVTEKGKYVELRCDPISGHTALYWYRQSLGQGPEFLIYFQGTGAADDSGLPNDRFFAVRPEGSVSTLKIQRTERGDSAVYLCASSYDRANEQFFGPGTRLTVL.

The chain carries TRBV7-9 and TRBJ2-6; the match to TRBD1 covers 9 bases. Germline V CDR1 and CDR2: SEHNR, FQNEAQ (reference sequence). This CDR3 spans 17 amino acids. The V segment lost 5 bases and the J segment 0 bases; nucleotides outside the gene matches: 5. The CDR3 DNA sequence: TGTGCCAGCAGCCCCCGGACAGGGGACTCTGGGGCCAACGTCCTGACTTTC. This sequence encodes CASSPRTGDSGANVLTF.

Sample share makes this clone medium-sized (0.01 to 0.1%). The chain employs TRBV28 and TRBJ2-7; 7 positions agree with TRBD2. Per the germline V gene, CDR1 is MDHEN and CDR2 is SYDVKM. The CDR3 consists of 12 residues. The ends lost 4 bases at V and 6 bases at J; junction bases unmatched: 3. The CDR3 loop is CASSSPGGEQYF. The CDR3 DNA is TGTGCCAGCAGTTCGCCGGGGGGCGAGCAGTACTTC.

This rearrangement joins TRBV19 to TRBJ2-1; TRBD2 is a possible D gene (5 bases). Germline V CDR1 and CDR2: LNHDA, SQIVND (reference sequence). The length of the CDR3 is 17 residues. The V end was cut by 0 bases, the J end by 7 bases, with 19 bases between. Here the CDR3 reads CASSIDRPGNRLNEQFF. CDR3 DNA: TGTGCCAGTAGTATAGATCGCCCGGGGAATCGGCTTAATGAGCAGTTCTTC.

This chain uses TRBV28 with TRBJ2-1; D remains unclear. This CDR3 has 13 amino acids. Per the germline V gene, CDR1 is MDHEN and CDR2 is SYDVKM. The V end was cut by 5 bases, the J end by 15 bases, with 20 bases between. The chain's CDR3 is CASSTPYARGPFF. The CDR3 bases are TGTGCCAGCAGTACCCCCTATGCCCGAGGCCCGTTCTTC.

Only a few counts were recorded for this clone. This chain's CDR3 is CSASGGSGQYF. DNA of the CDR3: TGCAGTGCCTCGGGGGGGAGCGGGCAGTACTTC. This chain connects TRBV20-1 to TRBJ2-7; 8 positions match TRBD2. This CDR3 is 11 amino acids long. V shed 6 bases, J shed 9 bases, and the junction held 7 bases outside the gene matches. Germline V lookup: CDR1 DFQATT, CDR2 SNEGSKA (reference sequence).

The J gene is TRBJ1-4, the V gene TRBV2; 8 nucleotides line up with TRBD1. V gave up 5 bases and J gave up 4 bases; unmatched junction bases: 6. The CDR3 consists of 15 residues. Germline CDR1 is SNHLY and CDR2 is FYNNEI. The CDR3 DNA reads TGTGCCAGCAGTCGACCACAGGGGGATAATGAAAAACTGTTTTTT. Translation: CASSRPQGDNEKLFF.

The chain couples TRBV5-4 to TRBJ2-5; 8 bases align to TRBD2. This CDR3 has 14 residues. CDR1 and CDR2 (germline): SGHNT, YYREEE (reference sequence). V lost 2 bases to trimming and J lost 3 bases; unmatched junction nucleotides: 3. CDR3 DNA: TGTGCCAGCAGCTTCGGGCGGGGGGAAGAGACCCAGTACTTC. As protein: CASSFGRGEETQYF. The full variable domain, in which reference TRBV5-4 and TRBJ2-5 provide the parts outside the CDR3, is ETGVTQSPTHLIKTRGQQVTLRCSSQSGHNTVSWYQQALGQGPQFIFQYYREEENGRGNFPPRFSGLQFPNYSSELNVNALELDDSALYLCASSFGRGEETQYFGPGTRLLVL.

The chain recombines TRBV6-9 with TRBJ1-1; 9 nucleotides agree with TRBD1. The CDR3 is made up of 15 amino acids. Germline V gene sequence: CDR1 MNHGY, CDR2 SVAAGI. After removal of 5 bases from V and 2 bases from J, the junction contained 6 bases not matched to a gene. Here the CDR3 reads CASSGPGQGNTEAFF. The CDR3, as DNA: TGTGCCAGCAGTGGACCGGGACAGGGCAACACTGAAGCTTTCTTT.

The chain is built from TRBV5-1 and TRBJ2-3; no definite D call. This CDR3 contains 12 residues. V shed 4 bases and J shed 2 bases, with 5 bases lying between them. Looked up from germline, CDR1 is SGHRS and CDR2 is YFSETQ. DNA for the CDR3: TGCGCCAGCAGCCTGCTCACAGATACGCAGTATTTT. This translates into CASSLLTDTQYF.

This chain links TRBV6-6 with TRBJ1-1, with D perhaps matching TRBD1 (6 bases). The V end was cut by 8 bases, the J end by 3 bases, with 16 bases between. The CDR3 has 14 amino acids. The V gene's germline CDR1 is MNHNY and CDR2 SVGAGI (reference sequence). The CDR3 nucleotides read TGTGCCAGCCGACTGGACAGTCGGGACACTGAAGCTTTCTTT. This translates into CASRLDSRDTEAFF.

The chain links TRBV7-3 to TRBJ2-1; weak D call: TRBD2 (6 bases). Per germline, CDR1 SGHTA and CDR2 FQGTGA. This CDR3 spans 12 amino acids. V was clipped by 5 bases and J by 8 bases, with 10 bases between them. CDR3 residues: CASSPGGDEQFF. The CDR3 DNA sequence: TGTGCCAGCAGCCCCGGGGGTGATGAGCAGTTCTTC.

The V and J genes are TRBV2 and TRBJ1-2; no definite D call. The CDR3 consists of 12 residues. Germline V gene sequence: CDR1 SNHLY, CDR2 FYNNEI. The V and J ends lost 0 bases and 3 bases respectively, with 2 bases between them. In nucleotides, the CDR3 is TGTGCCAGCAGTGAAGCGGACTATGGCTACACCTTC. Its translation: CASSEADYGYTF.

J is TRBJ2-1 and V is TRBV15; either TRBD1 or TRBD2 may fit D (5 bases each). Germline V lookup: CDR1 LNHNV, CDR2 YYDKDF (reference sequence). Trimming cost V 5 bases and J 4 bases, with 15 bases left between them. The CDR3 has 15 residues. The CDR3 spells CATSPQRGSYNEQFF. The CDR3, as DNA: TGTGCCACCAGCCCACAGAGGGGCTCTTACAATGAGCAGTTCTTC.

CDR3 sequence (DNA): TGTGCCAGCAAGTCGACGAGGGGCAATCAGCCCCAGCATTTT. It codes for CASKSTRGNQPQHF. The chain links TRBV2 to TRBJ1-5; D is unresolved. Trimming took 7 bases from V and 2 from J, leaving 12 bases between them. CDR1 is SNHLY, CDR2 FYNNEI, per germline. This CDR3 has 14 amino acids.

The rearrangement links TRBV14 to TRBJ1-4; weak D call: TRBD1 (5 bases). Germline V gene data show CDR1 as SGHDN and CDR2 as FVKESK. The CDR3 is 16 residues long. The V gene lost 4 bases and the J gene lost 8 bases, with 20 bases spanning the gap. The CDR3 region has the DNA TGTGCCAGCAGCCTCCCCGCCCTAGCAGGGATCGAAAAACTGTTTTTT. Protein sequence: CASSLPALAGIEKLFF.